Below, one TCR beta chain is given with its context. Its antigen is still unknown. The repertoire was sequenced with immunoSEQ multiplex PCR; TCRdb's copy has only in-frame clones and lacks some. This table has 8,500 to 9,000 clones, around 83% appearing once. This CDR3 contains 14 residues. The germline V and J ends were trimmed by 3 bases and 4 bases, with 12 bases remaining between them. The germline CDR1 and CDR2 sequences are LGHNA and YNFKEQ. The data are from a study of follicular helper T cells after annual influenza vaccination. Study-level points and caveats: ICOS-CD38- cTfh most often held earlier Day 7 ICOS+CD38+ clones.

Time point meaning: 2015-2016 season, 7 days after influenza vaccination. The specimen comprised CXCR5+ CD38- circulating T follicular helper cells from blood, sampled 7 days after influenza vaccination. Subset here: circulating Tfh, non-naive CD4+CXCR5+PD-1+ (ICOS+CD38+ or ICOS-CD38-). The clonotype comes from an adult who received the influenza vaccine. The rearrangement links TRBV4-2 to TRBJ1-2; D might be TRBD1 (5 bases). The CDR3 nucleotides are TGTGCCAGCAGCCAGAACCCGACAGTCTATGGCTACACCTTC. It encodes CASSQNPTVYGYTF.